A single sample gave rise to the 27 T cell receptor beta chains below, sequenced in a study of siplizumab effects on memory and regulatory T cells. The table came from immunoSEQ multiplex PCR; TCRdb's copy has only in-frame clones and leaves some out. The sample contains over 70,000 clones, over 90% of which appear only once. The specimen was CD8+ T cells sorted from blood. The receptor set was obtained from a human donor in good health.

This chain links TRBV25-1 with TRBJ2-1; D is possibly TRBD2 (6 bases). Germline lookup yields CDR1 MGHDK and CDR2 SYGVNS. The CDR3 covers 16 residues. V was pared by 2 bases and J by 0 bases, with 11 bases between. As DNA, the CDR3 is TGTGCCAGCAGTGAACCGGGACTCGGCTCCTACAATGAGCAGTTCTTC. Translated: CASSEPGLGSYNEQFF.

J is TRBJ2-3 and V is TRBV4-1; possible D gene TRBD2, 5 bases. CDR1 is MGHRA and CDR2 is YSYEKL in the germline V gene. V was shortened by 2 bases and J by 2 bases, with 14 bases between the two germline ends. The CDR3 runs to 16 residues. The CDR3 region has the DNA TGCGCCAGCAGCCAACGGAGCGGCCGATACACAGATACGCAGTATTTT. The encoded protein is CASSQRSGRYTDTQYF.

The chain combines TRBV9 with TRBJ2-7, with TRBD2 matching 8 bases. Germline values: CDR1 SGDLS, CDR2 YYNGEE. Trimming took 3 bases from V and 4 from J; bases not matched to a gene: 12. This CDR3 comprises 16 residues. The CDR3 loop reads CASSDPLSGIKYEQYF. The CDR3 DNA reads TGTGCCAGCAGCGACCCACTTAGCGGGATAAAGTACGAGCAGTACTTC.

The rearrangement uses TRBV6-5 and TRBJ2-1; 8 nucleotides agree with TRBD1. This CDR3 is 15 amino acids long. The V gene end was trimmed by 0 bases and the J gene end by 4 bases; junction bases not matched to a gene: 2. Germline lookup yields CDR1 MNHEY and CDR2 SVGAGI. For the CDR3, the DNA is TGTGCCAGCAGTTACTCGGGACAGGTTTACAATGAGCAGTTCTTC. Protein product: CASSYSGQVYNEQFF.

V and J are TRBV19 and TRBJ2-1; 10 positions match TRBD2. Trimming at V came to 2 bases and at J to 9 bases, leaving 7 bases not matched to a gene. Germline CDR1 LNHDA, CDR2 SQIVND (reference sequence). The CDR3 spans 15 residues. The CDR3 loop reads CASSITLAGDAEQFF. For the CDR3, the DNA is TGTGCCAGTAGTATAACTCTAGCGGGAGACGCTGAGCAGTTCTTC.

The chain has TRBV14 and TRBJ1-2; 8 nucleotides agree with TRBD1. Germline lookup yields CDR1 SGHDN and CDR2 FVKESK. The V segment lost 1 base and the J segment 8 bases; nucleotides outside the gene matches: 6. This CDR3 contains 14 residues. The CDR3 nucleotides are TGTGCCAGCAGCCAAGTGGAGACAGGGGAGGGCTACACCTTC. The encoded protein is CASSQVETGEGYTF.

V and J are TRBV27 and TRBJ1-2; 7 bases are a match to TRBD1. V lost 6 bases, J lost 3 bases, and 4 bases stayed unmatched. The CDR3 spans 13 residues. CDR1 is MNHEY, CDR2 SMNVEV, per germline (reference sequence). The CDR3 DNA reads as TGTGCCAGCAGCCGACAGGGTTACTATGGCTACACCTTC. It translates to CASSRQGYYGYTF.

This clone was counted a single time. The rearrangement uses TRBV5-6 and TRBJ2-1, with D unclear. CDR3 length: 16 residues. The V gene lost 4 bases and the J gene lost 0 bases, with 14 bases spanning the gap. Germline CDR1 and CDR2: SGHDT and YYEEEE. CDR3 sequence: CASSPATNPSYNEQFF. CDR3 DNA sequence: TGTGCCAGCAGCCCGGCGACCAACCCCTCCTACAATGAGCAGTTCTTC.

This clone was recorded once. The rearrangement links TRBV7-6 to TRBJ2-1; the D gene is possibly TRBD1 (5 bases). The CDR3 totals 14 residues. Looked up from germline, CDR1 is SGHVS and CDR2 is FNYEAQ. V lost 1 base to trimming and J lost 6 bases, with 10 bases between them. The CDR3 region is CASSLGQGINEQFF. For the CDR3, the DNA is TGTGCCAGCAGCTTAGGGCAGGGTATCAATGAGCAGTTCTTC. The variable domain in full, with the rest retrieved from reference TRBV7-6 and TRBJ2-1, is GAGVSQSPRYKVTKRGQDVALRCDPISGHVSLYWYRQALGQGPEFLTYFNYEAQQDKSGLPNDRFSAERPEGSISTLTIQRTEQRDSAMYRCASSLGQGINEQFFGPGTRLTVL.

This chain connects TRBV28 to TRBJ2-4, with D unclear. CDR1 and CDR2 (germline): MDHEN, SYDVKM. The CDR3 runs 13 residues. Trimming stripped 4 bases from V and 0 bases from J, with 4 bases between. CDR3 coding DNA: TGTGCCAGCAGTTCCCTAGCCAAAAACATTCAGTACTTC. Its protein product is CASSSLAKNIQYF.

The chain uses TRBV4-2 and TRBJ2-3; 7 nucleotides align to TRBD2. The CDR3 has 17 amino acids. Per germline, CDR1 LGHNA and CDR2 YNFKEQ. V lost 1 base and J lost 1; bases outside the gene matches: 8. The CDR3 spells CASSQAPSGPRTDTQYF. Written as DNA, the CDR3 is TGTGCCAGCAGCCAAGCGCCTAGCGGACCTCGCACAGATACGCAGTATTTT.

V usage is TRBV2 and J usage is TRBJ2-7, with a tentative D call TRBD2 (6 bases). V lost 5 bases, J lost 1 base, and 12 bases lay in between. Germline loops: CDR1 SNHLY, CDR2 FYNNEI. This CDR3 contains 14 residues. CDR3 DNA: TGTGCCAGCAGTTCCCGACTAGAGTCCTACGAGCAGTACTTC. Translated, it gives CASSSRLESYEQYF.

The chain recombines TRBV6-1 with TRBJ1-2, with 11 bases identical to TRBD1. Germline CDR1 and CDR2: MNHNS and SASEGT. The CDR3 is made up of 16 amino acids. Trimming took 2 bases from V and 8 from J; bases not matched to a gene: 10. CDR3 residues: CASSEYSDRGRRGYTF. CDR3 nucleotide sequence: TGTGCCAGCAGTGAATATTCGGACAGGGGGCGGAGGGGCTACACCTTC.

The genes are TRBV6-5 and TRBJ1-1; 8 nucleotides align to TRBD1. Germline CDR1 and CDR2: MNHEY and SVGAGI. The J segment lost 1 base and the V segment lost 6 bases, leaving 4 bases of the junction unmatched. This CDR3 region has 14 residues. In DNA, the CDR3 is TGTGCCAGCAGCAACGGACAGGGGAACACTGAAGCTTTCTTT. It specifies CASSNGQGNTEAFF.

The chain carries TRBV19 and TRBJ1-1; 8 bases agree with TRBD1. The CDR3 is 15 amino acids. The germline V gene encodes CDR1 LNHDA and CDR2 SQIVND (reference sequence). V shed 4 bases and J 0 bases; nucleotides not matched to a gene: 4. CDR3 nucleotide sequence: TGTGCCAGTAGTAGTGGACAGGGATTGAACACTGAAGCTTTCTTT. Protein product: CASSSGQGLNTEAFF.

The chain carries TRBV6-5 and TRBJ2-1; maybe TRBD2 (6 bases). Trimming pared 6 bases from V and 15 bases from J, leaving 18 bases between. CDR3 size: 12 residues. Germline CDR1 is MNHEY and CDR2 is SVGAGI. The CDR3 nucleotides are TGTGCCAGCAGGGCCAGGGACTCTAGCATGTTCTTC. Its protein product is CASRARDSSMFF.

V usage is TRBV19 and J usage is TRBJ1-5; 7 bases fit TRBD1. The CDR3 spans 15 residues. Germline assignment: CDR1 LNHDA and CDR2 SQIVND (reference sequence). V dropped 6 bases and J dropped 0; count of bases not matched to a gene: 5. CDR3 protein: CASSPTGNSNQPQHF. In DNA form, the CDR3 reads TGTGCCAGTAGCCCGACAGGGAATAGCAATCAGCCCCAGCATTTT.

This rearrangement joins TRBV27 to TRBJ2-5; TRBD1 is a possible D gene (5 bases). The CDR3 runs to 13 residues. Trimming left V 5 bases short and J 4 bases short, with 11 bases between. Germline values: CDR1 MNHEY, CDR2 SMNVEV (reference sequence). CDR3 in DNA: TGTGCCAGCAGTCCGGGCCAGGGAGAGACCCAGTACTTC. It encodes CASSPGQGETQYF.

V usage is TRBV5-8 and J usage is TRBJ2-1, with 11 bases aligning to TRBD1. This CDR3 has 15 residues. V gave up 3 bases and J gave up 4 bases; unmatched junction bases: 3. Germline CDR1 and CDR2: SGHTS and YDEGEE. CDR3 nucleotide sequence: TGTGCCAGCAGCTCGGGACAGGGGGAGTACAATGAGCAGTTCTTC. It encodes CASSSGQGEYNEQFF.

In this sample, this clone turned up once. This chain joins TRBV6-5 and TRBJ2-2; either TRBD1 or TRBD2 may fit D (6 bases each). The V gene lost 0 bases and the J gene lost 4 bases, with 12 bases spanning the gap. The CDR3 contains 16 residues. Germline V gene data show CDR1 as MNHEY and CDR2 as SVGAGI. CDR3 sequence reads: CASSYSRGVGTGELFF. The DNA for the CDR3 is TGTGCCAGCAGTTACTCGAGGGGGGTCGGCACCGGGGAGCTGTTTTTT.

The J gene is TRBJ2-7, the V gene TRBV5-5, with D tentatively TRBD2 (5 bases). Per the germline V gene, CDR1 is SGHKS and CDR2 is YYEKEE (reference sequence). V was cut by 2 bases and J by 5 bases, with 17 bases left in between. This CDR3 is built from 15 residues. The CDR3, as DNA: TGTGCCAGCAGCTTCCGATTGAGGGATATGGACGAGCAGTACTTC. Amino acid sequence: CASSFRLRDMDEQYF.

J is TRBJ2-7 and V is TRBV6-5; no clear D gene. Looked up from germline, CDR1 is MNHEY and CDR2 is SVGAGI. V shed 7 bases and J shed 4 bases, with 14 bases lying between them. The CDR3 runs 13 residues. CDR3 in DNA: TGTGCCAGCATCCCGCCCGACGGGTACGAGCAGTACTTC. It is translated as CASIPPDGYEQYF.

This clone was detected only once. CDR3 sequence reads: CASSLRYEQFF. CDR3 DNA: TGTGCCAGCAGCCTTAGATATGAGCAGTTCTTC. The chain joins TRBV7-9 to TRBJ2-1; no firm D call. The CDR3 has 11 amino acids. Trimming stripped 5 bases from V and 8 bases from J, with 7 bases between. Per germline, CDR1 SEHNR and CDR2 FQNEAQ (reference sequence).

The chain combines TRBV7-2 with TRBJ2-7, with 9 bases matching TRBD2. V lost 2 bases and J lost 13; bases outside the gene matches: 12. CDR3 length: 14 residues. Germline CDR1 is SGHTA and CDR2 is FQGNSA. CDR3 nucleotide sequence: TGTGCCAGCAGCTTATCCCCGACTAGCGGTCCTTCTTACTTC. It specifies CASSLSPTSGPSYF.

This chain connects TRBV5-6 to TRBJ2-7; TRBD2 might be the D (5 bases). V was clipped by 4 bases and J by 2 bases, with 22 bases between them. The CDR3 has 17 amino acids. The germline V gene encodes CDR1 SGHDT and CDR2 YYEEEE. DNA of the CDR3: TGTGCCAGCAGCCTGGCCACGGCGGGCCAGACTCCCTACGAGCAGTACTTC. It codes for CASSLATAGQTPYEQYF.

The chain employs TRBV27 and TRBJ1-5; 7 bases are a match to TRBD1. There are 14 residues in the CDR3. The V gene end was trimmed by 5 bases and the J gene end by 3 bases; junction bases not matched to a gene: 4. Germline CDR1 and CDR2: MNHEY and SMNVEV (reference sequence). This CDR3 is CASSLQGTNQPQHF. CDR3 sequence (DNA): TGTGCCAGCAGTCTACAGGGGACCAATCAGCCCCAGCATTTT.

In this sample, this clone turned up once. The CDR3 nucleotides are TGTGCCAGCAGTCCTCGGACAGGTTCCTACAATGAGCAGTTCTTC. Residues: CASSPRTGSYNEQFF. V gene TRBV6-5 combines with J gene TRBJ2-1, with 7 nucleotides matching TRBD1. Looked up from germline, CDR1 is MNHEY and CDR2 is SVGAGI. Trimming took 5 bases from V and 1 from J; bases not matched to a gene: 5. The CDR3 is 15 amino acids.